What follows are 18 T cell receptor beta chains derived from one specimen sequenced in a study of cytomegalovirus exposure and HLA in healthy donors. PCR amplification relied on 60 Vbeta primers (plus 13 Jbeta primers). This table comes from immunoSEQ multiplex PCR, and its TCRdb copy is limited to in-frame clones, with some not included. The sample records over 100,000 clones, approximately 80% being singletons. Source material: PBMCs. The source is a woman between 18 and 29 years old in good health and CMV-seropositive.

This sequence joins TRBV5-1 and TRBJ1-1, with D perhaps matching TRBD1 (6 bases). V was trimmed by 4 bases and J by 3 bases, leaving 13 bases between them. Germline V lookup: CDR1 SGHRS, CDR2 YFSETQ. CDR3 length: 14 residues. The CDR3 DNA reads TGCGCCAGCAGCCGCAGGGGTGGCGACACTGAAGCTTTCTTT. Translation gives CASSRRGGDTEAFF.

This chain joins TRBV7-3 and TRBJ1-5; D is unclear. In germline, CDR1 is SGHTA, CDR2 FQGTGA. CDR3 length: 13 residues. Trimming removed 5 bases at V and 4 bases at J, with 9 bases between. For the CDR3, the DNA is TGTGCCAGCAGCGAGGGTGCAAATCAGCCCCAGCATTTT. Its protein product is CASSEGANQPQHF.

This clone was detected only once. The chain is built from TRBV25-1 and TRBJ2-4, with 7 bases matching TRBD1. Per germline, CDR1 MGHDK and CDR2 SYGVNS. With 4 bases clipped from V and 4 bases from J, the junction kept 4 bases outside the gene matches. The CDR3 loop spans 14 amino acids. CDR3 protein: CASSGETGKNIQYF. The DNA of the CDR3 is TGTGCCAGCAGTGGGGAGACAGGGAAAAACATTCAGTACTTC.

This clone was seen once. CDR3 residues: CASSTRDRGQVGREDEQYF. CDR3 nucleotides: TGTGCCAGCAGCACCCGGGACAGGGGGCAAGTGGGTCGTGAAGACGAGCAGTACTTC. The chain joins TRBV21-1 to TRBJ2-7; the DNA was not compared with TRBD1, the D call given in the table. TRBV21-1 is deemed a pseudogene. This CDR3 comprises 19 residues.

The chain is built from TRBV7-6 and TRBJ2-7, with 9 bases identical to TRBD1. V was pared by 4 bases and J by 6 bases, with 7 bases of the junction left unmatched. This CDR3 is 14 amino acids long. In germline, CDR1 is SGHVS, CDR2 FNYEAQ. CDR3 bases: TGTGCCAGCAGCTCAGGACAGGGGAGGGGCGAGCAGTACTTC. It yields the protein CASSSGQGRGEQYF.

This chain links TRBV27 with TRBJ2-1, with 7 bases matching TRBD2. V shed 2 bases and J 7 bases; nucleotides not matched to a gene: 5. The CDR3 sequence is 14 residues long. Germline CDR1 is MNHEY and CDR2 is SMNVEV (reference sequence). The CDR3 reads CASSLSGGGNEQFF. The CDR3 DNA reads TGTGCCAGCAGTTTAAGTGGGGGAGGGAATGAGCAGTTCTTC.

V is TRBV6-5 and J is TRBJ1-1; 8 bases line up with TRBD1. Germline CDR1 MNHEY, CDR2 SVGAGI. This CDR3 has 16 residues. J gave up 0 bases and V 0 bases, and 3 bases lay outside the gene matches. CDR3 loop: CASSYSAGGMNTEAFF. The CDR3 DNA reads as TGTGCCAGCAGTTACTCCGCAGGGGGCATGAACACTGAAGCTTTCTTT.

The J gene is TRBJ2-5, the V gene TRBV10-3, with 7 bases fitting TRBD2. Germline V lookup: CDR1 ENHRY, CDR2 SYGVKD. The CDR3 runs to 16 residues. The junction had 4 bases not matched to a gene; V was cut back by 0 bases and J by 0 bases. Here the CDR3 DNA reads TGTGCCATCAGTGAGTCGCTAGCGGAAAACCAAGAGACCCAGTACTTC. It specifies CAISESLAENQETQYF.

The chain links TRBV27 to TRBJ1-5; 10 bases match TRBD1. With 5 bases clipped from V and 2 bases from J, the junction kept 15 bases outside the gene matches. Per germline, CDR1 MNHEY and CDR2 SMNVEV (reference sequence). CDR3 size: 19 residues. The CDR3 sequence: CASSILAPGQGKGNQPQHF. The CDR3 DNA sequence: TGTGCCAGCAGTATACTTGCCCCGGGACAGGGGAAAGGCAATCAGCCCCAGCATTTT.

This clone was recorded a few times. This sequence joins TRBV5-4 and TRBJ1-1; 7 bases match TRBD1. Per the germline V gene, CDR1 is SGHNT and CDR2 is YYREEE (reference sequence). Trimming took 4 bases from V and 3 from J; bases not matched to a gene: 6. The CDR3 contains 14 residues. The CDR3 here is CASSPQGSDTEAFF. In DNA, the CDR3 is TGTGCCAGCAGCCCACAGGGGTCCGACACTGAAGCTTTCTTT.

V and J are TRBV19 and TRBJ2-7, with D perhaps TRBD2 (6 bases). CDR3 length: 14 residues. The germline gives CDR1 LNHDA, CDR2 SQIVND (reference sequence). V lost 3 bases and J lost 5, with 14 bases in between. The CDR3 reads CASSMGVGGNEQYF. DNA for the CDR3: TGTGCCAGTAGTATGGGGGTCGGCGGGAACGAGCAGTACTTC.

This chain joins TRBV28 and TRBJ1-3; D not resolved. This CDR3 is 13 amino acids long. V lost 8 bases to trimming and J lost 0 bases, with 8 bases between them. CDR1 MDHEN and CDR2 SYDVKM come from the germline V gene. The CDR3: CASLRVSGNTIYF. In DNA form, the CDR3 reads TGTGCCAGCCTCCGAGTCTCTGGAAACACCATATATTTT. Full variable domain (outside the CDR3, taken from reference TRBV28 and TRBJ1-3): DVKVTQSSRYLVKRTGEKVFLECVQDMDHENMFWYRQDPGLGLRLIYFSYDVKMKEKGDIPEGYSVSREKKERFSLILESASTNQTSMYLCASLRVSGNTIYFGEGSWLTVV.

The chain uses TRBV21-1 and TRBJ1-5; the table assigns TRBD1, which was not confirmed against the DNA. TRBV21-1 is tagged as a pseudogene. The CDR3 totals 18 residues. The CDR3, as DNA: TGTGCCAGCAGCAAATGGTGGGGGAGACAGGGGGCAGGACAGCCCCAGCATTTT. Translation: CASSKWWGRQGAGQPQHF.

The chain combines TRBV28 with TRBJ2-7, with 11 bases lining up with TRBD1. This CDR3 has 15 amino acids. Germline V gene data show CDR1 as MDHEN and CDR2 as SYDVKM. V lost 6 bases, J lost 4 bases, and 8 bases stayed unmatched. CDR3 bases: TGTGCCAGCAGGCCGGGGACAGGGGGTGTATACGAGCAGTACTTC. Amino acid sequence: CASRPGTGGVYEQYF.

The chain employs TRBV6-5 and TRBJ2-1, with TRBD2 matching 9 bases. V lost 2 bases, J lost 3 bases, and 2 bases stayed unmatched. Germline V gene lookup returns CDR1 MNHEY and CDR2 SVGAGI. The CDR3 sequence is 15 residues long. The CDR3 protein is CASSYISGSYNEQFF. CDR3 DNA sequence: TGTGCCAGCAGTTACATTAGCGGGAGCTACAATGAGCAGTTCTTC.

V and J are TRBV7-9 and TRBJ1-2, with 9 positions matching TRBD1. The CDR3 is made up of 15 amino acids. V was pared by 5 bases and J by 4 bases, with 8 bases of the junction left unmatched. Germline values: CDR1 SEHNR, CDR2 FQNEAQ (reference sequence). The CDR3 bases are TGTGCCAGCAGCGCTACGGGACAGGGCGGCTATGGCTACACCTTC. Amino acids: CASSATGQGGYGYTF.

The gene calls are TRBV30 and TRBJ2-3; maybe TRBD1 (5 bases). V was pared by 5 bases and J by 0 bases, with 21 bases between. This CDR3 contains 17 residues. Germline CDR1 is GTSNPN and CDR2 is SVGIG (reference sequence). CDR3 in amino acids: CAWALKKGRLSTDTQYF. The CDR3 DNA follows: TGTGCCTGGGCCCTGAAGAAGGGGCGCCTCAGCACAGATACGCAGTATTTT.

This chain links TRBV4-2 with TRBJ2-2; TRBD2 aligns across 9 bases. The J segment lost 4 bases and the V segment lost 3 bases, leaving 12 bases of the junction unmatched. The germline V gene has CDR1 LGHNA and CDR2 YNFKEQ. The CDR3 has 18 amino acids. CDR3 DNA: TGTGCCAGCAGCCATCCCACTCCGGGACTAGCTGGCACCGGGGAGCTGTTTTTT. Encoded protein: CASSHPTPGLAGTGELFF.